Sequencing of this T cell receptor beta chain was carried out in a study of blood T cell repertoires in COVID-19. With V trimmed by 7 bases and J by 6 bases, 14 bases remained unmatched. Germline CDR1 LNHDA, CDR2 SQIVND (reference sequence). This CDR3 contains 16 residues. This clone was observed once. Produced via immunoSEQ multiplex PCR; TCRdb's table is partial and in-frame only. The data hold under 250,000 clones, with around 84% observed a single time. Material for sequencing was peripheral blood. This sequence joins TRBV19 and TRBJ1-5, with TRBD1 matching over 8 bases. The receptor was derived from a human donor in a cohort sampled during active COVID-19. CDR3 in DNA: TGTGCCAGTATCGACAGGGGACAGGCTTCAGGTCAGCCCCAGCATTTT. Translation gives CASIDRGQASGQPQHF. Variable domain in full (rest from reference TRBV19 and TRBJ1-5): DGGITQSPKYLFRKEGQNVTLSCEQNLNHDAMYWYRQDPGQGLRLIYYSQIVNDFQKGDIAEGYSVSREKKESFPLTVTSAQKNPTAFYLCASIDRGQASGQPQHFGDGTRLSIL.